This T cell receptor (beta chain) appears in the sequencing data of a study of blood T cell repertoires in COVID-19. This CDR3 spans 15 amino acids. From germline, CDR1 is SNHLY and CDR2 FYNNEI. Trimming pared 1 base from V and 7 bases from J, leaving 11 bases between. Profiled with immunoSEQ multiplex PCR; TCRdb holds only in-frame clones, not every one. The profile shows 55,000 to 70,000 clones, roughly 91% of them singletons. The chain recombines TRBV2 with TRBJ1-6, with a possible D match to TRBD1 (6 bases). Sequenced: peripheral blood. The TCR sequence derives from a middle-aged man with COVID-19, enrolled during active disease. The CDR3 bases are TGTGCCAGCAGTGAAGAGGAACAGGGAAATTCACCCCTCCACTTT. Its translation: CASSEEEQGNSPLHF.